This TCR beta chain was obtained from a study of blood T cells in healthy people across ages. Whole-study findings and limits: As age increased, TCR beta diversity per million T cells fell in a roughly linear fashion. Naive CD4+ cell counts and diversity both ran higher in long-lived than in aged donors.

Every participating donor contributed 8 to 10 milliliters of peripheral blood through a draw. With regard to this clonotype: Its antigen remains unidentified.

Sample-barcoded 5' priming and a J-beta primer mix drove a second PCR of roughly 6 to 12 cycles. The template-switch adaptor, which had 12 random nucleotides, put a tag on each cDNA molecule. TCRdb reprocessed the 5' RACE reads with MiXCR, giving one entry per CDR3 protein. The repertoire includes over 1.5 million distinct CDR3 sequences, less than 50% of them detected once, and 2.1% sits in the top ten. V lost 5 bases to trimming and J lost 5 bases; unmatched junction nucleotides: 10. CDR3 length: 17 amino acids. This clonotype originated in a middle-aged woman in good health. The sample taken for sequencing was blood. V usage is TRBV12-3 or TRBV12-4 and J usage is TRBJ2-5; 14 bases agree with TRBD2. Here the CDR3 reads CASSQRLAGGRQETQYF. The DNA of the CDR3 is TGTGCCAGCAGTCAAAGACTAGCGGGGGGGCGCCAGGAGACCCAGTACTTC.